Shown below are 12 T cell receptor beta chains from a single sample sequenced in a study of T cell responses to AZD1222 COVID-19 vaccine. Libraries were prepared by immunoSEQ multiplex PCR; TCRdb keeps only in-frame clonotypes and omits some of them. The table records roughly 120,000 clones, around 92% of them present only once. This sample comprised peripheral blood, obtained 28 days after the second AZD1222 dose. The receptors come from an adult who received the AZD1222 COVID-19 vaccine.

This clone was observed a handful of times. This chain links TRBV6-6 with TRBJ1-6; D ambiguous. The CDR3 has 14 residues. Trimming stripped 6 bases from V and 7 bases from J, with 13 bases between. The V gene's germline CDR1 is MNHNY and CDR2 SVGAGI (reference sequence). Here the CDR3 reads CASRLELWNSPLHF. DNA of the CDR3: TGTGCCAGCAGGTTGGAGCTCTGGAATTCACCCCTCCACTTT.

This clone was seen a single time. The gene calls are TRBV19 and TRBJ1-5; D is uncertain. The V gene lost 6 bases and the J gene lost 11 bases, with 20 bases spanning the gap. This CDR3 contains 14 residues. Germline loops: CDR1 LNHDA, CDR2 SQIVND (reference sequence). The CDR3 sequence: CASRTTNLAPTQHF. As DNA, the CDR3 is TGTGCCAGTAGGACCACTAACTTGGCCCCCACCCAGCATTTT.

The chain uses TRBV5-5 and TRBJ1-2, with D possibly being TRBD1 (5 bases). Looked up from germline, CDR1 is SGHKS and CDR2 is YYEKEE (reference sequence). V lost 0 bases and J lost 6, with 15 bases in between. The length of the CDR3 is 15 residues. CDR3 amino acids: CASSLGGTQIHGYTF. The CDR3 DNA follows: TGTGCCAGCAGCTTGGGTGGGACTCAGATACATGGCTACACCTTC.

V usage is TRBV28 and J usage is TRBJ1-1; 7 positions agree with TRBD1. V was clipped by 4 bases and J by 3 bases; unmatched bases: 11. This CDR3 contains 16 residues. Germline lookup yields CDR1 MDHEN and CDR2 SYDVKM. CDR3 bases: TGTGCCAGCAGTTCTCGCTTGACAGGGATCGACACTGAAGCTTTCTTT. Translation gives CASSSRLTGIDTEAFF.

The gene calls are TRBV21-1 and TRBJ2-7; the listed D gene, TRBD1, was not tested against the DNA. TRBV21-1 represents a pseudogene. This CDR3 has 14 amino acids. As DNA, the CDR3 is TGTGCCAGCAGCAAAGGCAACAGGGCCTACGAGCAGTACTTC. This gives the protein CASSKGNRAYEQYF.

This chain connects TRBV4-1 to TRBJ1-1; D remains ambiguous. V was cut by 2 bases and J by 0 bases, with 19 bases left in between. The CDR3 is 18 residues long. CDR1 is MGHRA, CDR2 YSYEKL, per germline. The CDR3 spells CASSQWFPVPQMNTEAFF. The CDR3 nucleotides read TGCGCCAGCAGCCAATGGTTCCCCGTGCCCCAGATGAACACTGAAGCTTTCTTT.

The chain couples TRBV7-9 to TRBJ2-1; D gene unclear. Germline lookup yields CDR1 SEHNR and CDR2 FQNEAQ (reference sequence). CDR3 size: 13 residues. The V and J ends lost 2 bases and 5 bases respectively, with 7 bases between them. The CDR3 reads CASSLSENNEQFF. The CDR3 DNA is TGTGCCAGCAGCTTATCAGAAAACAATGAGCAGTTCTTC.

This clone appeared a single time. The rearrangement joins TRBV27 to TRBJ2-1; 8 bases agree with TRBD2. The junction had 4 bases not matched to a gene; V was cut back by 5 bases and J by 4 bases. Germline values: CDR1 MNHEY, CDR2 SMNVEV (reference sequence). The CDR3 spans 14 residues. The CDR3 loop is CASSRREEYNEQFF. As DNA, the CDR3 is TGTGCCAGCAGTAGGCGGGAGGAGTACAATGAGCAGTTCTTC.

The rearrangement joins TRBV5-4 to TRBJ2-1, with D maybe TRBD2 (5 bases). Germline V lookup: CDR1 SGHNT, CDR2 YYREEE (reference sequence). CDR3 length: 16 residues. Trimming removed 1 base at V and 0 bases at J, with 11 bases between. The CDR3 DNA is TGTGCCAGCAGCTTGACTAGACGGACCTCCTACAATGAGCAGTTCTTC. Translated, it gives CASSLTRRTSYNEQFF.

The rearrangement links TRBV19 to TRBJ1-3; D may be TRBD1 (6 bases). Germline lookup yields CDR1 LNHDA and CDR2 SQIVND (reference sequence). Trimming removed 6 bases at V and 2 bases at J, with 11 bases between. This CDR3 spans 14 amino acids. DNA of the CDR3: TGTGCCAGTAGAATAACAGGGCCTGGAAACACCATATATTTT. Protein sequence: CASRITGPGNTIYF. The entire variable domain, with the rest obtained from reference TRBV19 and TRBJ1-3, is as follows: DGGITQSPKYLFRKEGQNVTLSCEQNLNHDAMYWYRQDPGQGLRLIYYSQIVNDFQKGDIAEGYSVSREKKESFPLTVTSAQKNPTAFYLCASRITGPGNTIYFGEGSWLTVV.

V is TRBV9 and J is TRBJ1-3, with TRBD1 identical over 7 bases. Per the germline V gene, CDR1 is SGDLS and CDR2 is YYNGEE. V trimming: 5 bases; J trimming: 0 bases; junction bases outside the gene matches: 5. This CDR3 comprises 15 residues. CDR3 DNA: TGTGCCAGCAGTAGGGACAGCTTCTCTGGAAACACCATATATTTT. This gives the protein CASSRDSFSGNTIYF.

The CDR3 protein is CASSHRGKAFF. DNA of the CDR3: TGTGCCAGTAGTCACAGGGGGAAAGCTTTCTTT. The genes are TRBV19 and TRBJ1-1, with TRBD1 identical over 8 bases. Germline values: CDR1 LNHDA, CDR2 SQIVND (reference sequence). The CDR3 runs 11 residues. Germline trimming cut 5 bases from V and 9 bases from J; bases unmatched to any gene: 2.